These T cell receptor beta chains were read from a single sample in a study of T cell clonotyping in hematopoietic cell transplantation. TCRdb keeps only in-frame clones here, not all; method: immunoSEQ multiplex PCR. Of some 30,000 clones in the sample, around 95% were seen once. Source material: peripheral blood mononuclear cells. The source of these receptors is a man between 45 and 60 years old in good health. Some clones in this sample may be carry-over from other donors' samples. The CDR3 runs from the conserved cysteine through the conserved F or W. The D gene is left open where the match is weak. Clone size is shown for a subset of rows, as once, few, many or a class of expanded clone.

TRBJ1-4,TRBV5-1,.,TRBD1,CASSYNNRTGDEKLFF,TGCGCCAGCAGCTATAACAATCGGACAGGGGACGAAAAACTGTTTTTT
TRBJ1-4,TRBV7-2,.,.,CASSDRLGRGKLFF,TGTGCCAGCAGCGACCGTTTGGGACGCGGGAAACTGTTTTTT
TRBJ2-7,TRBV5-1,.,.,CASSLVAGSGYEQYF,TGCGCCAGCAGCTTGGTAGCCGGGTCTGGCTACGAGCAGTACTTC
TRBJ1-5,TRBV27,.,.,CASSQGGGGQPQHF,TGTGCCAGCAGCCAAGGGGGAGGCGGTCAGCCCCAGCATTTT
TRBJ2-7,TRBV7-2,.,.,CASSFDSYEQYF,TGTGCCAGCAGCTTTGACTCCTACGAGCAGTACTTC
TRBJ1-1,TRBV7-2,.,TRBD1,CASSLDLRAGGDQAFF,TGTGCCAGCAGCTTAGATTTAAGGGCAGGGGGCGATCAAGCTTTCTTT
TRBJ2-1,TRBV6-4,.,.,CASSDSLRYNEQFF,TGTGCCAGCAGTGACTCCCTTCGCTACAATGAGCAGTTCTTC
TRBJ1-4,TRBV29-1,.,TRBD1,CSPDRGLDEKLFF,TGCAGCCCAGACAGGGGATTGGATGAAAAACTGTTTTTT
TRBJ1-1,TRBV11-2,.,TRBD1,CASSRQGYTEAFF,TGTGCCAGCAGCCGACAGGGGTACACTGAAGCTTTCTTT
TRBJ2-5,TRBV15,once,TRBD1,CATSRGTGQETQYF,TGTGCCACCAGCAGAGGGACAGGCCAAGAGACCCAGTACTTC
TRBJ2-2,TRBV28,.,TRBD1,CASIAHRGLRDTGELFF,TGTGCCAGCATCGCACACAGGGGGCTTAGGGACACCGGGGAGCTGTTTTTT
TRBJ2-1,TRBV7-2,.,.,CASSSSFGSYNEQFF,TGTGCCAGCAGCTCCTCATTTGGATCCTACAATGAGCAGTTCTTC